These 2 T cell receptor beta chains share one sample of origin, sequenced in a study of T cell responses to AZD1222 COVID-19 vaccine. TCRdb's table, derived via immunoSEQ multiplex PCR, lists solely in-frame clones and lacks some. The sample includes about 200,000 clones, around 92% seen only once; the top ten take 1% to 1.5%. The specimen was peripheral blood, collected on day 0 of AZD1222 vaccination. The receptors were sampled from an adult in good health.

The rearrangement joins TRBV7-8 to TRBJ1-1; D unclear. Per germline, CDR1 SGHVS and CDR2 FQNEAQ. The V and J ends lost 5 bases and 0 bases respectively, with 13 bases between them. The CDR3 covers 15 residues. CDR3 sequence reads: CASSPLVAVNTEAFF. The CDR3 nucleotides are TGTGCCAGCAGCCCACTAGTTGCAGTGAACACTGAAGCTTTCTTT.

The rearrangement uses TRBV4-1 and TRBJ2-5, with D maybe TRBD2 (5 bases). Trimming shortened V by 0 bases and J by 5 bases, and 10 bases separated the two germline ends. Germline loops: CDR1 MGHRA, CDR2 YSYEKL. This CDR3 has 14 residues. The CDR3 is CASSQDRWEETQYF. CDR3 nucleotide sequence: TGCGCCAGCAGCCAAGATCGGTGGGAGGAGACCCAGTACTTC.